This TCR beta chain was identified in a study of cytomegalovirus exposure and HLA in healthy donors. Whole-study context: The same platform was used for the 100 to 150 validation repertoires and the 600 to 700 first-cohort repertoires, a later analysis reported. General observations from the study: In vitro, three CMV-associated chains proved specific for CMV antigens. Overall, around 150 TCR beta chains were annotated as cytomegalovirus-associated. High specificity and sensitivity for cytomegalovirus status were reported for the classifier.

Sequencing used immunoSEQ multiplex PCR; TCRdb keeps in-frame clones, though not all of them. The data hold roughly 330,000 clones, with about nine tenths observed a single time. The V gene lost 0 bases and the J gene lost 5 bases, with 5 bases spanning the gap. The germline V gene has CDR1 GTSNPN and CDR2 SVGIG (reference sequence). The CDR3 runs to 13 residues. About this clone: The antigen remains unidentified.

V and J are TRBV30 and TRBJ1-6; D gene uncertain. The receptor was derived from a woman aged 25 to 39 in good health and CMV-seropositive. The sequenced sample was PBMCs. The CDR3 here is CAWSVGNNSPLHF. DNA of the CDR3: TGTGCCTGGAGTGTTGGGAATAATTCACCCCTCCACTTT.